This T cell receptor (beta chain) was recovered during a study of blood T cell repertoires in COVID-19. Study background: COVID-19 samples collected from the United States, Italy and Spain covered acute and convalescent phases. The analysed material was cDNA or gDNA that came from T cells, B-cell-depleted T cells, or PBMCs.

The authors' processing: Amplification of reference gene primers was used by the study to estimate nucleated cell counts. The data were produced by immunoSEQ multiplex PCR, yet TCRdb's version contains in-frame clones alone and is incomplete. Clone size and V and J calls were adopted from that table, with D and trimming inferred from the DNA. The sample holds 250,000 or so clones, around 88% seen once. V was pared by 6 bases and J by 4 bases, with 5 bases of the junction left unmatched. CDR1 and CDR2 (germline): SGHAT, FQNNGV. The CDR3 spans 15 residues. The chain recombines TRBV11-2 with TRBJ2-3, with TRBD2 identical over 12 bases. The sequencing sample was made of peripheral blood. The TCR sequence derives from a man aged 25 to 45 with active or convalescent COVID-19. CDR3 DNA: TGTGCCAGCAGGGGACTAGCGGGTTTGGCAGATACGCAGTATTTT. Its protein is CASRGLAGLADTQYF.